This TCR beta chain derives from a study of T cell repertoires in cytomegalovirus infection. Worth noting for this clonotype: Its specificity is unknown.

TCRdb reprocessed the reads via MiXCR and lists one record per CDR3 protein. The repertoire holds around 100,000 distinct CDR3 sequences, with 30% to 35% as singletons. Trimming shortened V by 5 bases and J by 3 bases, and 17 bases separated the two germline ends. The length of the CDR3 is 15 residues. CDR1 is SGHAT, CDR2 FQDESV, per germline (reference sequence). Specimen: CD8+ T cells from cultured PBMCs, collected from culture after CMV antigen stimulation. The genes are TRBV11-1 and TRBJ2-7, with D uncertain. This TCR derives from a human donor in good health (CMV status not recorded). Some clones in this sample may be carry-over from other donors' samples. The DNA for the CDR3 is TGTGCCAGCAGCCCCACCGCGTCAGGACGCTACGAGCAGTACTTC. It translates to CASSPTASGRYEQYF. Supplemented by reference TRBV11-1 and TRBJ2-7, the full variable domain reads EAEVAQSPRYKITEKSQAVAFWCDPISGHATLYWYRQILGQGPELLVQFQDESVVDDSQLPKDRFSAERLKGVDSTLKIQPAELGDSAMYLCASSPTASGRYEQYFGPGTRLTVT.